This TCR beta chain came from a study of T cell responses to AZD1222 COVID-19 vaccine. The overall study: Second-dose recipients at about 4 or about 12 weeks were treated as one pooled group.

Using immunoSEQ multiplex PCR, the repertoire was profiled, and TCRdb retains in-frame clones only, with some absent. The sample holds just under 100,000 clones, roughly 88% seen once. This CDR3 is built from 15 residues. The germline V gene has CDR1 MDHEN and CDR2 SYDVKM. Trimming removed 6 bases at V and 3 bases at J, with 16 bases between. The chain combines TRBV28 with TRBJ2-3, with D perhaps TRBD1 (6 bases). The origin of this receptor is an adult in good health. Material: peripheral blood, obtained on day 0 of AZD1222 vaccination. Here the CDR3 reads CASSVTQGRTDTQYF. Written as DNA, the CDR3 is TGTGCCAGCAGCGTAACTCAGGGGCGAACAGATACGCAGTATTTT. Filled out from reference TRBV28 and TRBJ2-3, the complete variable domain reads DVKVTQSSRYLVKRTGEKVFLECVQDMDHENMFWYRQDPGLGLRLIYFSYDVKMKEKGDIPEGYSVSREKKERFSLILESASTNQTSMYLCASSVTQGRTDTQYFGPGTRLTVL.